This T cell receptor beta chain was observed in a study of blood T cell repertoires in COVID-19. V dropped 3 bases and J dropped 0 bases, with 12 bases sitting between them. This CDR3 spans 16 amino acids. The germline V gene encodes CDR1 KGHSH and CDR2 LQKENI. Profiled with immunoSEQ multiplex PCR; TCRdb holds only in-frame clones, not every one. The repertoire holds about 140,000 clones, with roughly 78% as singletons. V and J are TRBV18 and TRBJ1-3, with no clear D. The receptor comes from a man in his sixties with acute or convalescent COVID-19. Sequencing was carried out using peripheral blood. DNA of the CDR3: TGTGCCAGCTCACCTCGGACTGAACCCTCTGGAAACACCATATATTTT. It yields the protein CASSPRTEPSGNTIYF.